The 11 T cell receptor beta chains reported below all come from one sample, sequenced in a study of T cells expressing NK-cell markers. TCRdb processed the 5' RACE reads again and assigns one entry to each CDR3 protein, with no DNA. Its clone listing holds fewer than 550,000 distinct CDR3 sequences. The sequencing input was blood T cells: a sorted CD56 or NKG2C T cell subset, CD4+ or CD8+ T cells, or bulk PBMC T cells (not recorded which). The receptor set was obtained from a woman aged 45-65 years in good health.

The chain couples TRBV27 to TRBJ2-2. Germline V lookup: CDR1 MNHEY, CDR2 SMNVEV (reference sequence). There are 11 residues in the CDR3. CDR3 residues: CASRFEGELFF.

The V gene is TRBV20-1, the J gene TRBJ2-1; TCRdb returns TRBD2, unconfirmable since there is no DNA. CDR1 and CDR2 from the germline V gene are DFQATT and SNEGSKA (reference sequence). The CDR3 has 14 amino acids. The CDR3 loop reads CSAPLAGVPSEQFF.

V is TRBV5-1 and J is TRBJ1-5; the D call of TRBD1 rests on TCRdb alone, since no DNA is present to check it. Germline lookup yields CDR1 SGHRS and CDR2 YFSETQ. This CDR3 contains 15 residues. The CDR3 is CASSLDSARNQPQHF.

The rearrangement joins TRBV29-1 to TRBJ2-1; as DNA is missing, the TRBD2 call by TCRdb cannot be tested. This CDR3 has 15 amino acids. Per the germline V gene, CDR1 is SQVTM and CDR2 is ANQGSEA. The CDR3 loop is CSATPGLAGGGEQFF.

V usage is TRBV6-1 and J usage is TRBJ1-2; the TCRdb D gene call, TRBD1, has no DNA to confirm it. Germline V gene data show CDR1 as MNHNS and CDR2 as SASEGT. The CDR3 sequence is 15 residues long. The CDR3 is CASMGTGGANYGYTF.

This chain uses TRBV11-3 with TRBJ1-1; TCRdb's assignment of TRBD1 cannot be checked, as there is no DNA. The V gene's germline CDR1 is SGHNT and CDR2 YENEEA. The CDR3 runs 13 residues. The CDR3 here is CATQGRGPTEAFF. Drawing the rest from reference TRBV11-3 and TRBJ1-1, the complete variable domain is EAGVVQSPRYKIIEKKQPVAFWCNPISGHNTLYWYLQNLGQGPELLIRYENEEAVDDSQLPKDRFSAERLKGVDSTLKIQPAELGDSAVYLCATQGRGPTEAFFGQGTRLTVV.

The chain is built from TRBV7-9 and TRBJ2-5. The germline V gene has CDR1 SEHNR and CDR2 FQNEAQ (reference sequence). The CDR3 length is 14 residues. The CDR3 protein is CASSLAEAARTQYF.

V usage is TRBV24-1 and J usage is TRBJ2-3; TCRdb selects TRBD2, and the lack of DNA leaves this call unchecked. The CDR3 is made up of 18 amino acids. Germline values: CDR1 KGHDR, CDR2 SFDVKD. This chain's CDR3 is CATSDQPGAPRNTDTQYF.

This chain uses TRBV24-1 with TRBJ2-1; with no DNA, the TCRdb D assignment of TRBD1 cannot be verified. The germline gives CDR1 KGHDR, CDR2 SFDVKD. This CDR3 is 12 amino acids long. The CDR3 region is CATTSSRTGEFF.

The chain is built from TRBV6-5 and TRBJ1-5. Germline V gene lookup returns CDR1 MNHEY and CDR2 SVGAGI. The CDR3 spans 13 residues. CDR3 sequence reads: CASKGTGGQPQHF.

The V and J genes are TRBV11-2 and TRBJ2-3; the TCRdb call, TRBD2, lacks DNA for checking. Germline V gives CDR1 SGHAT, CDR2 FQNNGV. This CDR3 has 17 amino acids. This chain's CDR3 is CASSLVAGGPLGDTQYF.